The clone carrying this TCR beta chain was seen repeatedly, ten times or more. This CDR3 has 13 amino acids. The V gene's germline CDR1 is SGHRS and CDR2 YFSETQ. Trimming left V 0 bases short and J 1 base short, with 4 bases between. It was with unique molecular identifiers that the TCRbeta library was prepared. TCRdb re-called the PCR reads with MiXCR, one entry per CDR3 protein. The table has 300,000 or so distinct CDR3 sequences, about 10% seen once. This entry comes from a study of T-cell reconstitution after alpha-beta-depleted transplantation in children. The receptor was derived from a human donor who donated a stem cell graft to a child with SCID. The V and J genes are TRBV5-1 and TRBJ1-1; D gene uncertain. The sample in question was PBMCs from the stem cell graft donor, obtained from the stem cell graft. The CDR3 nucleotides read TGCGCCAGCAGCTTGGAGGCGAACACTGAAGCTTTCTTT. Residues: CASSLEANTEAFF.